This T cell receptor beta chain was found in a study of technical replicates of blood from a few donors (dated by TCRdb to between 2016 and 2019). In regard to this clone: Its antigen is not yet known. The record has no base qualities; no much larger clone is one base away.

The germline V gene sets CDR1 to ENHRY and CDR2 to SYGVKD. From cysteine to phenylalanine, the CDR3 is 14 amino acids long. Kept here is only the CDR3 DNA, which spans 42 bases and is read in frame from base 1. Ends trimmed: V by 6 bases, J by 0 bases; bases unmatched to a gene: 2. To prepare the library, the immunoSEQ multiplex PCR assay was applied. TCRdb provides this immuneACCESS table in a form limited to in-frame rearrangements. Some clones are lacking; in checked studies, under half of them reflect an unresolved V gene, and why the rest are absent is not known. In all, the sample holds 75,000 to 90,000 clones, and roughly 93% of those were seen once. 0.37% of the sample is held by the ten biggest clonotypes.

Sequences were obtained from T cells isolated from PBMCs. The rearranged segments are TRBV10-3 and TRBJ2-7; TRBD2 agrees with 10 junctional bases. The source of this sequence is a human donor in good health. The CDR3 reads as follows: CAISGLADSYEQYF. The bases read TGTGCCATCAGCGGACTAGCGGACTCCTACGAGCAGTACTTC.